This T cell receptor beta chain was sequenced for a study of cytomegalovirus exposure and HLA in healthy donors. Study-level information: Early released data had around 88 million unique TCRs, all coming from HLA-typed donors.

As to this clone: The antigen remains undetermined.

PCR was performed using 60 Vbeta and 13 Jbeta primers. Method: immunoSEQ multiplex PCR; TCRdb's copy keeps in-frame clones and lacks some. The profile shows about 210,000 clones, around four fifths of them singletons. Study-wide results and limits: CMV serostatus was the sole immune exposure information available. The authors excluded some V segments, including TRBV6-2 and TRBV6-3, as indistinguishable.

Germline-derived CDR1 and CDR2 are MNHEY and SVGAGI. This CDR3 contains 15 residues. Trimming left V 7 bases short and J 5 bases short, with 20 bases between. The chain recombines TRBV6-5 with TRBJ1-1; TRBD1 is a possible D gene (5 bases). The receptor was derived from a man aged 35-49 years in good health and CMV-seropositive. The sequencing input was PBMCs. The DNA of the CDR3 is TGTGCCAGCAAGTTTGCCGGGGGAGTAGGAACTGAAGCTTTCTTT. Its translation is CASKFAGGVGTEAFF.